This T cell receptor beta chain comes out of a study of cytomegalovirus exposure and HLA in healthy donors. Points on this clone: Its antigen is still unknown.

Notes on the study in general: Roughly uniform depth of sequencing across donors was assumed in presence/absence analyses. Only CMV serostatus was available as immune exposure information. According to the study, approximately 150 TCR beta chains were cytomegalovirus-associated.

The primer mix had 60 Vbeta and 13 Jbeta primers. TCRdb keeps only in-frame clones here, not all; method: immunoSEQ multiplex PCR. The repertoire holds approximately 210,000 clones, roughly 77% seen once, with roughly 1.5% in the top ten. This sequence originates from a woman between 45 and 60 years old in good health and CMV-seronegative. Sequenced material: PBMCs.

The CDR3 DNA reads as TGTGCCAGCTCCCCTCAGAAGGGGTTAAACGAGCAGTACTTC. Protein sequence: CASSPQKGLNEQYF. The genes are TRBV18 and TRBJ2-7, with D possibly being TRBD1 (5 bases). Germline-derived CDR1 and CDR2 are KGHSH and LQKENI. The V gene lost 6 bases and the J gene lost 5 bases, with 17 bases spanning the gap. There are 14 residues in the CDR3.